The 10 T cell receptor beta chains below come from one sample, sequenced in a study of sequential checkpoint blockade in melanoma. This table comes from immunoSEQ multiplex PCR, and its TCRdb copy is limited to in-frame clones, with some not included. Here the sample spans more than 5,000 clones, around 57% being singletons. The treatment here: randomized to nivolumab then ipilimumab (arm A) or the reverse (arm B). Source: CD8+ T cells sorted from blood (inferred from file names), taken from a patient given nivolumab and ipilimumab in sequence. These receptors were obtained from a human donor with melanoma.

The chain couples TRBV6-5 to TRBJ1-6, with D perhaps TRBD1 (6 bases). Germline V gene data show CDR1 as MNHEY and CDR2 as SVGAGI. Trimming shortened V by 2 bases and J by 9 bases, and 8 bases separated the two germline ends. This CDR3 has 13 amino acids. DNA of the CDR3: TGTGCCAGCAGTTACGGGGGGGCTTCACCCCTCCACTTT. It specifies CASSYGGASPLHF.

This clone has a handful of counts. The genes are TRBV25-1 and TRBJ2-1; no firm D call. The germline gives CDR1 MGHDK, CDR2 SYGVNS. The CDR3 loop spans 17 amino acids. The germline V and J ends were trimmed by 1 base and 0 bases, with 13 bases remaining between them. The CDR3 loop is CASSEFSSEFSYNEQFF. In DNA, the CDR3 is TGTGCCAGCAGTGAATTCAGTTCCGAATTCTCCTACAATGAGCAGTTCTTC.

The V call is TRBV18, the J call TRBJ1-6; D ambiguous. The germline V and J ends were trimmed by 4 bases and 8 bases, with 15 bases remaining between them. This CDR3 region has 15 residues. The germline V gene has CDR1 KGHSH and CDR2 LQKENI. CDR3 region: CASSLEGTRYSPLHF. CDR3 nucleotide sequence: TGTGCCAGCTCACTTGAGGGCACGAGGTATTCACCCCTCCACTTT.

The gene calls are TRBV11-2 and TRBJ2-1; D unresolved. The CDR3 consists of 14 residues. With 4 bases removed from V and 9 bases from J, the gap between germline ends came to 16 bases. Germline V gives CDR1 SGHAT, CDR2 FQNNGV. The CDR3 is CASSSTTPLGEQFF. As DNA, the CDR3 is TGTGCCAGCAGCTCCACCACCCCTCTCGGTGAGCAGTTCTTC. Full variable domain (missing parts from reference TRBV11-2 and TRBJ2-1): EAGVAQSPRYKIIEKRQSVAFWCNPISGHATLYWYQQILGQGPKLLIQFQNNGVVDDSQLPKDRFSAERLKGVDSTLKIQPAKLEDSAVYLCASSSTTPLGEQFFGPGTRLTVL.

The V call is TRBV15, the J call TRBJ2-2; 7 bases map to TRBD2. CDR3 length: 13 amino acids. Germline CDR1 LNHNV, CDR2 YYDKDF (reference sequence). Trimming took 8 bases from V and 2 from J; bases not matched to a gene: 2. The CDR3 region is CATGDYNTGELFF. The CDR3 coding sequence is TGTGCCACCGGGGACTATAACACCGGGGAGCTGTTTTTT.

The chain links TRBV6-1 to TRBJ2-7; maybe TRBD2 (7 bases). V dropped 2 bases and J dropped 0 bases, with 17 bases sitting between them. This CDR3 is 17 amino acids long. Germline V CDR1 and CDR2: MNHNS, SASEGT. The CDR3 protein is CASSESGVGASSYEQYF. CDR3 in DNA: TGTGCCAGCAGTGAAAGCGGGGTGGGGGCAAGCTCCTACGAGCAGTACTTC.

V is TRBV6-5 and J is TRBJ2-7, with 7 bases identical to TRBD1. The trim removed 6 bases at V and 6 bases at J, leaving 5 bases unmatched. CDR1 and CDR2 (germline): MNHEY, SVGAGI. CDR3 length: 12 residues. The CDR3 region has the DNA TGTGCCAGCAGGGACAACAGGGGCGAGCAGTACTTC. It codes for CASRDNRGEQYF.

The gene calls are TRBV4-1 and TRBJ2-7; D is perhaps TRBD2 (5 bases). Germline V gene data show CDR1 as MGHRA and CDR2 as YSYEKL. CDR3 length equals 15 residues. V shed 0 bases and J shed 1 base, with 10 bases lying between them. The CDR3 DNA is TGCGCCAGCAGCCAAGAGCCTAGCTCTTCCTACGAGCAGTACTTC. This translates into CASSQEPSSSYEQYF.

The V call is TRBV5-4, the J call TRBJ2-1; D ambiguous. The CDR3 is made up of 13 amino acids. Germline V gene sequence: CDR1 SGHNT, CDR2 YYREEE (reference sequence). V lost 4 bases and J 3 bases, leaving 8 bases between the germline ends. In DNA, the CDR3 is TGTGCCAGCAGCACAGCCGACTACAATGAGCAGTTCTTC. This gives the protein CASSTADYNEQFF.

V is TRBV19 and J is TRBJ1-2, with a tentative D call TRBD1 (6 bases). Trimming took 3 bases from V and 8 from J, leaving 10 bases between them. CDR1 is LNHDA and CDR2 is SQIVND in the germline V gene (reference sequence). This CDR3 is 12 amino acids long. CDR3 residues: CASSIAGDGYTF. DNA for the CDR3: TGTGCCAGTAGTATTGCAGGGGACGGCTACACCTTC.